The clone carrying this T cell receptor beta chain was observed a handful of times. The sample originates from a study of blood T cell repertoires in COVID-19. Per the original data handling: Nucleated cell counts were estimated from reference gene primer amplification. Produced via immunoSEQ multiplex PCR; TCRdb's table is partial and in-frame only. The D gene and trimming were derived from the DNA, and the V and J assignments and clone size from that table. Among more than 150,000 clones listed, 80% were seen once. There are 14 residues in the CDR3. Trimming removed 2 bases at V and 1 base at J, with 8 bases between. Germline CDR1 reads MNHEY; CDR2 reads SVGEGT.

The clonotype was recovered from a man aged 55 to 70 who had been exposed to COVID-19. The chain employs TRBV6-2 or TRBV6-3 and TRBJ1-1; D is unclear. The sample comprised PBMCs or T cells enriched from blood (not recorded which). The CDR3 DNA reads as TGTGCCAGCAGTTACACAGACCAGAACACTGAAGCTTTCTTT. This sequence encodes CASSYTDQNTEAFF.